This T cell receptor beta chain was sequenced for a study of neoadjuvant anti-PD-1 for oral cavity cancer listed by TCRdb under 2021. Regarding the study in general: Before undergoing curative-intent surgical resection, most patients got three to four biweekly nivolumab doses at 3 mg/kg. A fourth nivolumab dose was given around day 43 to patients without progression, and definitive surgical resection was performed in those patients on days 50-56. The parent correlative cohort had eleven to twelve patients and a response rate of about 35%. Patients with complete response, partial response or stable disease by RECIST 1.1 were defined as responders, whereas patients with progression were defined as non-responders.

Reading the label with the study, this specimen's time point is: before neoadjuvant nivolumab. Patients were newly diagnosed with stage II-IVA oral cavity squamous cell carcinoma and had received no prior systemic or radiation treatment. The cohort consisted of patients with HPV-negative, locally advanced oral cavity squamous cell carcinoma. Peripheral blood mononuclear cells were analyzed directly and were not maintained or expanded in culture. The samples were obtained from a longitudinal correlative study of a single-arm phase II trial testing neoadjuvant nivolumab in oral cavity squamous cell carcinoma. Subject-matched pre- and post-treatment PBMCs and tumors from three responders and three non-responders underwent genomic DNA-based TCRbeta sequencing. Peripheral blood mononuclear cells were collected before nivolumab treatment and again after treatment, at the time of surgery. The Maxwell RSC DNA from Cells kit was used to isolate genomic DNA from PBMCs.

Note on this clone: Its specific antigen is unknown. The input lacks base qualities; no much larger clone sits a single base away.

The CDR3 contains 15 residues, cysteine and phenylalanine counted. Only the CDR3 DNA stays, 45 bases, in frame from base 1. The germline V gene gives CDR1 as MNHEY and CDR2 as SVGAGI. V loses 5 bases, J loses 2 bases, and the germline ends lie 15 bases apart. What the work shows at the level of the full study, not this receptor alone: Higher pretreatment blood TCRbeta clonality and lower post-treatment tumor TCRbeta clonality were correlated with higher pretreatment blood Treg/Th17 ratios. The TCR analyses had only a few patients in each response group, and the authors called for validation in larger cohorts. Within PBMCs, T cell clonality (Gini index) was significantly higher in non-responders than responders after neoadjuvant nivolumab.

For deep sequencing of PBMC libraries, mostly about 480 ng of input genomic DNA was used, and six replicates were run per sample. TCRbeta libraries were prepared with the immunoSEQ hsTCRbeta kit according to the manufacturer's instructions. The completed libraries were mixed into a single pool at 3 nM, then sequenced with an Illumina NovaSeq 6000 S4 flow cell. On the study's bioinformatics: The immunoSEQ Analyzer handled quality control and preprocessing of the raw data. The analysis was restricted to productive rearrangements, with each unique CDR3 amino acid sequence defining a clonotype. Repertoire clonality was estimated as the Gini-Simpson index, which was calculated using the R package tcR. Gini indices were compared with Student's t test, and associations with tumor size change were assessed by Pearson correlation. TCRdb stores this immuneACCESS table with in-frame sequences only. Part of the clones is absent; in the studies checked, under half of the shortfall reflects unresolved V genes, and no reason is known for the rest. V, J and clone size derive from that table, while D and trimming were established from the DNA sequence. The sample data list 60,000 to 75,000 clones, and about four fifths of these were observed just once. Less than 4% of the sample is in the top ten clones.

This TCR was recovered from a person aged 35-80 years with oral cavity squamous cell carcinoma. Sequenced here: PBMCs, sampled before nivolumab (anti-PD-1) treatment. The sequence links TRBV6-5 to TRBJ1-1; a confident D gene designation cannot be given. CDR3 loop: CASSQSVTRNTEAFF. The nucleotide sequence is TGTGCCAGCAGTCAGTCCGTTACAAGAAACACTGAAGCTTTCTTT.